The text below deals with one T cell receptor (beta chain). Its antigen is currently unknown. cDNA reverse transcribed from extracted RNA served as the sequencing template. The repertoire was sequenced with immunoSEQ multiplex PCR; TCRdb's copy has only in-frame clones and lacks some. The sample shows hundreds of thousands of clones, around two fifths of them seen only once. V gave up 7 bases and J gave up 7 bases; unmatched junction bases: 14. This CDR3 is built from 14 residues. Per germline, CDR1 SQVTM and CDR2 ANQGSEA. The sample belongs to a study of CD8+ T cells in alopecia areata. In the study overall: It was oral tofacitinib, at 5 to 10 mg twice daily, that treated patients received. Tofacitinib ran for 6 to 18 months before 6 months off drug. General study findings and limits: Against the mouse data, patients shared TCRs less clearly, possibly for HLA reasons.

Treatment noted: oral pan-JAK inhibitor, 5-10 mg twice daily. The chain has TRBV29-1 and TRBJ1-2; 8 nucleotides match TRBD1. The sequences come from CD4+ T cells sorted from blood, collected at approximately week 30, from a patient treated with tofacitinib. The receptor was isolated from a human donor with alopecia areata. The CDR3 coding sequence is TGCAGCGCGAAGGAGGGGCAGGGGGCGGGTGGCTACACCTTC. Its translation: CSAKEGQGAGGYTF.